The subject of this entry is one T cell receptor (beta chain). The data are from a study of blood T cell repertoires in COVID-19. Looking at the study overall: Whether acute or convalescent, the COVID-19 samples came from the United States, Italy and Spain.

V lost 3 bases to trimming and J lost 5 bases; unmatched junction nucleotides: 2. Germline V lookup: CDR1 SGHDT, CDR2 YYEEEE. The CDR3 has 12 residues. As originally analysed: Reference gene primers were amplified, and this amplification served to estimate nucleated cell counts. Assay: immunoSEQ multiplex PCR; the TCRdb copy retains only in-frame clones and omits some. V and J calls and clone size are as listed in that table; D and trimming were resolved from the DNA. Among hundreds of thousands of clones listed, around 89% were seen once. The chain is built from TRBV5-6 and TRBJ2-7, with 7 nucleotides matching TRBD2. This receptor was obtained from a man aged 35-49 years with acute or convalescent COVID-19. The specimen was peripheral blood. CDR3 in amino acids: CASSWEGNEQYF. The DNA of the CDR3 is TGTGCCAGCAGCTGGGAGGGAAACGAGCAGTACTTC.